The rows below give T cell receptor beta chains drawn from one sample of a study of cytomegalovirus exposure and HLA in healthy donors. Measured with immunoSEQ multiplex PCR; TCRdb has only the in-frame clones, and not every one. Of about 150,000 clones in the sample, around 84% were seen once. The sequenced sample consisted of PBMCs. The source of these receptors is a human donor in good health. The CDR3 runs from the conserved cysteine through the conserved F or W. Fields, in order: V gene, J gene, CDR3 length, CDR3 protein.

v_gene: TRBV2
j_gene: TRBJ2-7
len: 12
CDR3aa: CASSFPPGEQYF

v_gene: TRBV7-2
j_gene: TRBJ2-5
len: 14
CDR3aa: CASSFRGRAETQYF

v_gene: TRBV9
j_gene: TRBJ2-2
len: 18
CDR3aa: CASSITSGTGKGTGELFF

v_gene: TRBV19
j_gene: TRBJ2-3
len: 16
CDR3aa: CASSTPGTPSTDTQYF

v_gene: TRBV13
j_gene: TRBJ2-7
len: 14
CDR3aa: CASSRGTGSDEQYF

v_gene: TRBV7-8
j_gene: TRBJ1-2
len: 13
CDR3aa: CASSLNLRDGYTF

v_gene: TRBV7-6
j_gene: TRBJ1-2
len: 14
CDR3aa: CASSPGQANYGYTF

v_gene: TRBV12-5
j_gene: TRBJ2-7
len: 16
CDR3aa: CASGLVRGDHSYEQYF

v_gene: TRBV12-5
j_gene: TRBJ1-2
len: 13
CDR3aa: CASGLGTGRGYTF

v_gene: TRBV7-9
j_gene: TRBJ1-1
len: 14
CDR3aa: CASSSTGGFTEAFF

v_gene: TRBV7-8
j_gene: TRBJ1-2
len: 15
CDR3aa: CASSFSKRANYGYTF

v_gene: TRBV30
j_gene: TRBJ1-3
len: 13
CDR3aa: CACRKSSGSTIYF

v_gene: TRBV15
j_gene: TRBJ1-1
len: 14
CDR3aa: CATSRDGTATEAFF

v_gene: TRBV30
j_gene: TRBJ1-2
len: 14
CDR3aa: CAWSGQSLSYGYTF

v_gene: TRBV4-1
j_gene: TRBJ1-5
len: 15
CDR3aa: CASSWGRLSNQPQHF

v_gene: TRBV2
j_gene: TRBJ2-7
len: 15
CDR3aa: CASSDPRRGSYEQYF

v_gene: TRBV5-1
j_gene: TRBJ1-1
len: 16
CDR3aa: CASSLAGFTVNTEAFF

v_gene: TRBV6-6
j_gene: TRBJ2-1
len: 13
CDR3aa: CASSYSESGEQFF

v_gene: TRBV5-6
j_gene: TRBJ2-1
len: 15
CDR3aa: CASSSGRKSYNEQFF

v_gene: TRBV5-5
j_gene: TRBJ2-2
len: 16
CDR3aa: CASSLEQGVNTGELFF

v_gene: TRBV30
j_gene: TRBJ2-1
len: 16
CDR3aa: CAWSPSRLTFGNEQFF

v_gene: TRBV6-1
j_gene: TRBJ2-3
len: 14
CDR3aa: CASKGLAGSDTQYF

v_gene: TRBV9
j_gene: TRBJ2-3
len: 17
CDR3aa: CASSVDPLGGSADTQYF

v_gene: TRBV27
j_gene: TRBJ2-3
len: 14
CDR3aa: CASTSGLITDTQYF

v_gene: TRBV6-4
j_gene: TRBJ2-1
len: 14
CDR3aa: CASSRQGQDNEQFF

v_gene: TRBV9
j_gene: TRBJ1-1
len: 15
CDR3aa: CASSPWDSLNTEAFF

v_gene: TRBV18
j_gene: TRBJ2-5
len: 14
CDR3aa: CASSPSPMRETQYF

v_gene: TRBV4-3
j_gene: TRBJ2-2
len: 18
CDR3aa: CASSQDSDWIRGAGELFF

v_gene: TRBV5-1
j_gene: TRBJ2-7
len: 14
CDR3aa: CASRRTGGSYEQYF

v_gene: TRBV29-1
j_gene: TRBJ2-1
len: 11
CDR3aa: CSNERYNEQFF

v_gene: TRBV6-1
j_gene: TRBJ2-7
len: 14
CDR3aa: CASSEWTGRDEQYF

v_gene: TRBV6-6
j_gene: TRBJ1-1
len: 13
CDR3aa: CASGKQGMAEAFF

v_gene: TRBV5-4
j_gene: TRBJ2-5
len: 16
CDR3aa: CASSQISGSGGETQYF

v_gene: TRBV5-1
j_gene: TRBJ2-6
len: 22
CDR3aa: CASSLSYGLAGSGSSGANVLTF

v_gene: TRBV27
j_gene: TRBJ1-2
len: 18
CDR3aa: CASSGKYGAGGSDYGYTF